This TCR beta chain stems from a study of T cells in Graves' hyperthyroidism and ophthalmopathy. Deletions cut 3 bases from V and 0 bases from J, with 10 bases between. The CDR3 is 15 residues long. Regions amplified from RNA transcripts were the TCR beta CDR3 regions. First-round RT-PCR with HTBI primers amplified the TCR CDR3 region. MiXCR was run by TCRdb on the multiplex PCR reads, yielding one entry per CDR3 protein. In the table there are some 490,000 distinct CDR3 sequences, about 20% of which are singletons. This clonotype was found many times. Its cognate antigen is unknown. General study points: A model using 13 V-J features told ophthalmopathy apart from stable hyperthyroidism.

The sequence was collected from a woman in her 70s with Graves' ophthalmopathy. Sequenced input: blood. The chain carries TRBV12-3 or TRBV12-4 and TRBJ2-3; TRBD2 might be the D (5 bases). CDR3 in DNA: TGTGCCAGCAGTTTTTGGAGCGGTAGCACAGATACGCAGTATTTT. Its protein is CASSFWSGSTDTQYF.